These 5 T cell receptor beta chains were sequenced from one sample in a study of T cells in Graves' hyperthyroidism and ophthalmopathy (dated by TCRdb to between 2018 and 2021). Preparation of the library involved multiplex PCR. The sequencer was an Illumina HiSeq 2000. The TCR beta CDR3 regions were amplified from RNA transcripts. The first round of RT-PCR for the TCR CDR3 was performed with the HTBI primer set and the Qiagen OneStep RT-PCR kit. Starting from the raw public reads, TCRdb applied fastp trimming at Q25, assembled clones with MiXCR and retained in-frame beta chains. Each record represents a unique CDR3 protein, reported with the most common genes and DNA among its rows. Counted in this sample were a few hundred thousand distinct CDR3 sequences; 15% to 18% of them appeared once. About 7% of the sample belongs to the ten largest clones. Sequencing was performed on blood. These TCRs come from a woman aged 25 to 45 with Graves' hyperthyroidism.

Many counts were recorded for this clonotype. The genes are TRBV6-1 and TRBJ2-2; TRBD1 is a possible D gene (6 bases). The germline gives CDR1 MNHNS, CDR2 SASEGT. V lost 6 bases and J 1 base, leaving 12 bases between the germline ends. The CDR3 loop spans 15 amino acids. The CDR3 coding sequence is TGTGCCAGCAGGACCCAGGGACAGAACACCGGGGAGCTGTTTTTT. Translation gives CASRTQGQNTGELFF.

This clonotype appeared many times. This chain connects TRBV2 to TRBJ2-5; D uncertain. Trimming stripped 0 bases from V and 2 bases from J, with 19 bases between. This CDR3 is 18 amino acids long. Germline lookup yields CDR1 SNHLY and CDR2 FYNNEI. The CDR3 is CASSEARDRNYPQETQYF. CDR3 nucleotides: TGTGCCAGCAGTGAAGCGCGTGACCGTAACTACCCTCAAGAGACCCAGTACTTC.

This chain links TRBV5-8 with TRBJ2-4, with TRBD2 matching 7 bases. CDR1 and CDR2 from the germline V gene are SGHTS and YDEGEE. V shed 3 bases and J 1 base; nucleotides not matched to a gene: 4. This CDR3 comprises 15 residues. CDR3 loop: CASSSREGAKNIQYF. CDR3 in DNA: TGTGCCAGCAGCTCCAGGGAGGGGGCCAAAAACATTCAGTACTTC.

This clonotype has a count of ten or more. This chain uses TRBV7-9 with TRBJ1-4, with 9 bases lining up with TRBD1. The CDR3 length is 17 residues. With V trimmed by 1 base and J by 3 bases, 6 bases remained unmatched. CDR1 and CDR2 (germline): SEHNR, FQNEAQ (reference sequence). CDR3 sequence: CASSLDWDRAANEKLFF. In DNA, the CDR3 is TGTGCCAGCAGCTTAGATTGGGACAGGGCGGCTAATGAAAAACTGTTTTTT.

In DNA form, the CDR3 reads TGTGCCAGCAGTCCTCAGGGGACCCTAACGTGGGAGACCCAGTACTTC. Residues: CASSPQGTLTWETQYF. The chain is built from TRBV27 and TRBJ2-5; D may be TRBD1 (6 bases). Germline assignment: CDR1 MNHEY and CDR2 SMNVEV (reference sequence). Trimming shortened V by 5 bases and J by 5 bases, and 21 bases separated the two germline ends. The length of the CDR3 is 16 residues.